The rows below give T cell receptor beta chains drawn from one sample of a study of cytomegalovirus exposure and HLA in healthy donors. Repertoires were generated with immunoSEQ multiplex PCR, while TCRdb's copy carries only in-frame clones and drops some. The table includes approximately 70,000 clones, 94% detected once. Material: PBMCs. These receptors were collected from a woman aged 18-29 years in good health and CMV-seropositive. The CDR3 runs from the conserved cysteine through the conserved F or W. Each record gives: D gene, V gene, J gene, clone size, CDR3 protein, CDR3 DNA. A D gene is named only where the DNA matches it firmly. Size values are once, few and many counts, or a class for expanded clones, and some rows have none.

.	TRBV4-3	TRBJ2-7	once	CASSLRSGYEQYF	TGCGCCAGCAGCCTCCGATCCGGCTACGAGCAGTACTTC
TRBD1	TRBV29-1	TRBJ1-1	once	CSVGGQDMNTEAFF	TGCAGCGTAGGGGGACAGGATATGAACACTGAAGCTTTCTTT
.	TRBV6-5	TRBJ1-2	.	CASSQTGGGYTF	TGTGCCAGCAGCCAGACGGGGGGTGGCTACACCTTC
TRBD1	TRBV19	TRBJ1-1	.	CASSSDRGTEAFF	TGTGCCAGTAGTTCGGACAGGGGGACTGAAGCTTTCTTT
.	TRBV6-1	TRBJ1-4	once	CASKGGGRVNEKLFF	TGTGCCAGCAAGGGGGGGGGCAGAGTTAATGAAAAACTGTTTTTT
.	TRBV15	TRBJ2-7	.	CATSSRGGFGSYEQYF	TGTGCCACCAGCTCCAGGGGAGGGTTCGGCTCCTACGAGCAGTACTTC
TRBD2	TRBV5-1	TRBJ2-1	.	CASNSGLAGLGYNEQFF	TGCGCCAGCAATTCCGGACTAGCGGGCCTAGGGTACAATGAGCAGTTCTTC
.	TRBV6-5	TRBJ1-2	.	CASSRTDQDYGYTF	TGTGCCAGCAGTCGGACTGACCAGGACTATGGCTACACCTTC
.	TRBV28	TRBJ1-2	.	CAILDLSGLNYGYTF	TGTGCCATCCTTGATCTTTCAGGGTTGAACTATGGCTACACCTTC
TRBD1	TRBV29-1	TRBJ1-1	.	CSADFLGQGEPNTEAFF	TGCAGCGCGGACTTCCTAGGACAGGGGGAGCCTAACACTGAAGCTTTCTTT
.	TRBV4-2	TRBJ2-1	.	CASSHLGAVFYNEQFF	TGTGCCAGCAGCCATCTGGGGGCGGTGTTCTACAATGAGCAGTTCTTC
TRBD1	TRBV11-1	TRBJ1-4	.	CASSRSQGVGEKLFF	TGTGCCAGCAGCAGATCCCAGGGGGTCGGTGAAAAACTGTTTTTT
TRBD1	TRBV27	TRBJ2-3	.	CASRRIRDRSTDTQYF	TGTGCCAGCAGGCGGATCCGGGACAGAAGCACAGATACGCAGTATTTT
.	TRBV27	TRBJ1-6	.	CASTKRLTSGGSYNSPLHF	TGTGCCAGCACCAAAAGGTTGACCTCCGGGGGCTCCTATAATTCACCCCTCCACTTT
.	TRBV4-1	TRBJ2-1	.	CASSQAGGTAYNEQFF	TGCGCCAGCAGCCAAGCCGGCGGGACCGCCTATAATGAGCAGTTCTTC
.	TRBV6-5	TRBJ2-5	.	CASSYSRMETQYF	TGTGCCAGCAGTTACTCGAGGATGGAGACCCAGTACTTC
.	TRBV7-2	TRBJ1-1	.	CASSLQIGVGRVNTEAFF	TGTGCCAGCAGCCTCCAAATAGGGGTTGGTAGGGTGAACACTGAAGCTTTCTTT
.	TRBV28	TRBJ2-1	once	CASSLVHRASYNEQFF	TGTGCCAGCAGTTTGGTCCACAGGGCGTCATACAATGAGCAGTTCTTC
.	TRBV19	TRBJ1-1	.	CASSIQGRDTEAFF	TGTGCCAGTAGTATCCAAGGGAGGGACACTGAAGCTTTCTTT
TRBD1	TRBV2	TRBJ2-2	.	CASSKTSGQGWTGELFF	TGTGCCAGCAGTAAAACCTCGGGACAGGGTTGGACCGGGGAGCTGTTTTTT
.	TRBV12-5	TRBJ2-1	.	CASGKSGGVSYNEQFF	TGTGCTAGTGGCAAATCGGGGGGCGTCTCCTACAATGAGCAGTTCTTC
TRBD2	TRBV2	TRBJ2-1	.	CASSEEGTSGFQRYNEQFF	TGTGCCAGCAGTGAAGAAGGGACTAGCGGGTTCCAACGCTACAATGAGCAGTTCTTC
.	TRBV30	TRBJ1-2	.	CAWSNAANYGYTF	TGTGCCTGGAGTAATGCAGCTAACTATGGCTACACCTTC
.	TRBV27	TRBJ1-6	.	CASSSQTYNSPLHF	TGTGCCAGCAGTTCCCAGACTTATAATTCACCCCTCCACTTT
.	TRBV28	TRBJ2-3	.	CASSLRTTDTQYF	TGTGCCAGCAGTTTACGGACAACAGATACGCAGTATTTT
.	TRBV27	TRBJ2-5	.	CASSWSWGLSGTQYF	TGTGCCAGCAGTTGGTCCTGGGGCCTCTCAGGGACCCAGTACTTC
.	TRBV9	TRBJ2-3	.	CASSAPSDNTDTQYF	TGTGCCAGCAGCGCCCCTAGCGACAACACAGATACGCAGTATTTT
.	TRBV7-6	TRBJ2-7	.	CASSLKQGVEQYF	TGTGCCAGCAGCCTAAAACAGGGTGTCGAGCAGTACTTC
TRBD1	TRBV30	TRBJ1-1	.	CAWSWQGAPMNTEAFF	TGTGCCTGGAGTTGGCAGGGGGCTCCCATGAACACTGAAGCTTTCTTT
TRBD1	TRBV5-6	TRBJ1-5	.	CASSGDRARGQPQHF	TGTGCCAGCAGCGGAGACAGGGCAAGGGGTCAGCCCCAGCATTTT
.	TRBV18	TRBJ2-3	.	CASSPTGRNTDTQYF	TGTGCCAGCTCACCAACAGGGCGGAACACAGATACGCAGTATTTT
.	TRBV30	TRBJ1-6	.	CAWSVPGSSYNSPLHF	TGTGCCTGGAGTGTACCTGGGAGCTCCTATAATTCACCCCTCCACTTT
.	TRBV11-1	TRBJ2-1	.	CASSPYNGSSYNEQFF	TGTGCCAGCAGCCCCTATAACGGGAGCTCCTACAATGAGCAGTTCTTC
TRBD2	TRBV2	TRBJ2-1	.	CASSVAGAYNEQFF	TGTGCCAGCAGTGTAGCGGGGGCGTACAATGAGCAGTTCTTC
TRBD1	TRBV6-1	TRBJ2-6	.	CASSQVQGVAGANVLTF	TGTGCCAGCAGTCAAGTCCAGGGGGTGGCTGGGGCCAACGTCCTGACTTTC
TRBD2	TRBV27	TRBJ2-1	.	CASRNGRGGFYNEQFF	TGTGCCAGCCGGAACGGACGGGGGGGCTTCTACAATGAGCAGTTCTTC
.	TRBV18	TRBJ2-1	.	CASSLPGVKFF	TGTGCCAGCTCACTCCCAGGGGTAAAGTTCTTC
TRBD2	TRBV30	TRBJ2-1	.	CAWSVELAGSGEQFF	TGTGCCTGGAGTGTCGAACTAGCGGGATCCGGTGAGCAGTTCTTC
TRBD1	TRBV4-3	TRBJ1-5	.	CASSQALSGGGQPQHF	TGCGCCAGCAGCCAAGCTCTGTCAGGGGGCGGTCAGCCCCAGCATTTT
.	TRBV19	TRBJ1-3	once	CASSREAISGNTIYF	TGTGCCAGTAGTCGAGAGGCTATCTCTGGAAACACCATATATTTT
TRBD1	TRBV6-1	TRBJ1-1	.	CASSFDRGSTEAFF	TGTGCCAGCAGTTTCGACAGGGGAAGCACTGAAGCTTTCTTT
.	TRBV28	TRBJ2-4	.	CASSPSGDSKNIQYF	TGTGCCAGCAGCCCTTCGGGGGATTCCAAAAACATTCAGTACTTC
.	TRBV30	TRBJ1-4	.	CAWDSGEKLFF	TGTGCCTGGGACAGTGGCGAAAAACTGTTTTTT
TRBD1	TRBV19	TRBJ2-7	.	CASRPDRGSYEQYF	TGTGCCAGTAGGCCGGACAGGGGGTCTTACGAGCAGTACTTC
.	TRBV2	TRBJ1-1	.	CASNGGAININTEAFF	TGTGCCAGCAACGGGGGGGCCATAAACATTAACACTGAAGCTTTCTTT
TRBD2	TRBV29-1	TRBJ2-3	.	CSVDALAGEPDTQYF	TGCAGCGTTGACGCTCTAGCGGGAGAGCCAGATACGCAGTATTTT
TRBD2	TRBV29-1	TRBJ2-1	once	CSVATSGGHNEQFF	TGCAGCGTCGCGACTAGCGGGGGGCACAATGAGCAGTTCTTC
TRBD2	TRBV6-6	TRBJ2-1	.	CASSVAGSSYNEQFF	TGTGCCAGCAGTGTAGCGGGGAGCTCCTACAATGAGCAGTTCTTC
.	TRBV28	TRBJ2-3	few	CASSAPSSLTDTQYF	TGTGCCAGCAGTGCCCCATCTAGTCTCACAGATACGCAGTATTTT
.	TRBV9	TRBJ2-5	.	CASSGQDGETQYF	TGTGCCAGCAGCGGACAGGACGGAGAGACCCAGTACTTC
TRBD1	TRBV11-2	TRBJ1-3	.	CASSGQGATAGNTIYF	TGTGCCAGCAGCGGACAGGGGGCCACTGCTGGAAACACCATATATTTT
.	TRBV15	TRBJ2-7	once	CATSRETGPYEQYF	TGTGCCACCAGCAGAGAGACAGGACCCTACGAGCAGTACTTC
.	TRBV27	TRBJ1-6	.	CARLPGNPNSPLHF	TGTGCCAGGCTCCCCGGGAACCCTAATTCACCCCTCCACTTT
TRBD1	TRBV18	TRBJ2-5	.	CASSPAGTGVKTQYF	TGTGCCAGCTCACCAGCTGGGACAGGGGTAAAGACCCAGTACTTC